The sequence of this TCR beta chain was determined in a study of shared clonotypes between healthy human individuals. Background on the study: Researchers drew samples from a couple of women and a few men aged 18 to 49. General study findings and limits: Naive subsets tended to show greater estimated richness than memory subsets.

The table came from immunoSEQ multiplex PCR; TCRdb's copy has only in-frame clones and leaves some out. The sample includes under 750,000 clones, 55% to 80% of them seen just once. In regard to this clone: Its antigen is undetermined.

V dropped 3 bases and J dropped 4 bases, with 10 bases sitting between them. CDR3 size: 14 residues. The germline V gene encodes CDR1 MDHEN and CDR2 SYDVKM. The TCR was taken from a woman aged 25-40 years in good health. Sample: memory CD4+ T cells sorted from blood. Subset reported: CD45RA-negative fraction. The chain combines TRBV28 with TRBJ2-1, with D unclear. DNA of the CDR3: TGTGCCAGCAGTTTGGCATTATCGTACAATGAGCAGTTCTTC. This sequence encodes CASSLALSYNEQFF.